This TCR beta chain was sequenced in a study of blood T cell repertoires in COVID-19 (dated by TCRdb to 2018 to 2021). Turning to the overall study: Collaborator samples came from the United States, Italy and Spain and covered acute and convalescent phases of COVID-19. The prospective study material was composed of cDNA or gDNA derived from T cells, B-cell-depleted T cells, or PBMCs. The repertoires were released in a freely available public database meant as a resource for research on the immune response to SARS-CoV-2. Samples were obtained from the ongoing ImmuneRACE study (first 160 participants) and from approximately 1,200 subjects provided by 6 global collaborators. Deeply sampled blood TCRbeta repertoires from subjects exposed to, actively infected with, or recovered from COVID-19 were included in the dataset. A de-identified subject ID, COVID-19 status, age in years and sex were almost always included in the sample metadata. Where available, HLA class I and class II types were obtained from metadata supplied by the sample provider rather than from assay-based typing.

Sequences SGHTA (CDR1) and FQGNSA (CDR2) are obtained from the germline V gene. The CDR3 numbers 12 residues from cysteine through phenylalanine. The kept DNA is CDR3 alone, 36 bases in frame from the first base. Deletion took 4 bases off V and 12 bases off J, with a span of 16 bases between the germline ends. Details on this clone: Its antigen is still unknown. Base qualities are not recorded, but no much larger clone differs from it by a single base.

What the work shows at the level of the full study, not this receptor alone: Clinical and demographic metadata were provided uncurated, with the amount varying by source and participant.

The immunoSEQ Assay, a bias-controlled multiplex PCR, was used to amplify TCRbeta CDR3 regions from genomic DNA. The paper's data handling went like this. Nucleated cell counts per sample were estimated from amplification of reference gene primers within the assay. To quantify the absolute abundance of each unique TCRbeta CDR3 rearrangement, sequence reads were collapsed and filtered. Productive Simpson clonality was computed per sample as the square root of Simpson's diversity index over productive rearrangements. TCRdb took over this immuneACCESS table, retaining in-frame rearrangements with V and J assigned. Such tables are incomplete; in checked studies, under half of the missing clones stem from an unresolved V gene, and the remainder is unexplained. The V and J calls and clone size were taken over from that table, and D and trimming were inferred from the DNA. This sample comprises roughly 80,000 clones, 91% of them detected only once. The ten largest make up roughly 2.6% of the sample.

In Seattle, one collaborating source enrolled patients while the infection was active and tracked those patients longitudinally over the course of disease. Collaborating institutions collected whole blood in K2EDTA tubes following their own protocols. For TCRbeta analysis, collaborators shipped samples as frozen whole blood, isolated PBMCs, or DNA extracted from either of those sample types. The sequence links TRBV7-2 to TRBJ2-7; D gene: possibly TRBD1, on 5 matching bases. This TCR derives from a man over 45 with COVID-19, enrolled during active disease. The sequenced material came from peripheral blood. The base sequence is TGTGCCAGCAGCTACGAGTGGGGCGAGACGTACTTC. It codes for CASSYEWGETYF.